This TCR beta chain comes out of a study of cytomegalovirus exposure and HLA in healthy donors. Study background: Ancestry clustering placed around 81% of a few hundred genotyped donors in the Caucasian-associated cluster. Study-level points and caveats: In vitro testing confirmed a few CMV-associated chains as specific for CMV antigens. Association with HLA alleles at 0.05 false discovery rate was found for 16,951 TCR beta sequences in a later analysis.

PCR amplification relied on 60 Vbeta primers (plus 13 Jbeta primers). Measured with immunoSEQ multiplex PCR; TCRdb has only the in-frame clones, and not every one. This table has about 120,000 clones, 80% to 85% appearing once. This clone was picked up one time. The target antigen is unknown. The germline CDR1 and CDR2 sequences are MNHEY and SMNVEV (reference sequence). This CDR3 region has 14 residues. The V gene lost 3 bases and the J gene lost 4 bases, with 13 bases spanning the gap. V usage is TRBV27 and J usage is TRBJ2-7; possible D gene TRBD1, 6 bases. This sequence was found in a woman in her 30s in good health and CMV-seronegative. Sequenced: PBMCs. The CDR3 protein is CASSFLGTTYEQYF. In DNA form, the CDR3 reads TGTGCCAGCAGTTTTCTCGGGACAACGTACGAGCAGTACTTC.